Reported below is one TCR beta chain. The antigen is unknown. Every sample had a minimum of 6.5 million PBMCs isolated. This specimen comes from a study of blood T cells in healthy people across ages. Study-wide points: A conclusive naive versus antigen-experienced comparison was prevented by the unsorted PBMCs.

A second PCR, run for roughly 7 to 11 cycles, used a sample-barcoded 5' primer plus a J-beta primer mix. TCRdb recomputed calls from the 5' RACE reads with MiXCR, one row per CDR3 protein. Found here are roughly 1.5 million distinct CDR3 sequences, under 55% of them singletons; the top ten hold over 3.5%. This receptor was identified in a woman aged 18-29 years in good health. Sequences were obtained from blood.

CDR3 in amino acids: CASSRGSYGELFF. CDR3 nucleotide sequence: TGTGCCAGCAGCCGAGGGAGCTACGGGGAGCTGTTTTTT. This sequence joins TRBV6-2 or TRBV6-3 and TRBJ2-2; a weak D match, TRBD2 (5 bases). The CDR3 covers 13 residues. Germline V gene sequence: CDR1 MNHEY, CDR2 SVGEGT. The V end lost 6 bases, the J end lost 7 bases, and 12 bases lay between the germline ends.